This T cell receptor beta chain was retrieved from a study of blood T cell repertoires in COVID-19. On the study more broadly: Sites across the United States, Italy and Spain contributed samples from acute and convalescent COVID-19. PBMCs, B-cell-depleted T cells, or T cells provided the cDNA or gDNA that made up the material.

The V gene end was trimmed by 7 bases and the J gene end by 6 bases; junction bases not matched to a gene: 5. CDR1 and CDR2 (germline): GTSNPN, SVGIG (reference sequence). The CDR3 is 11 residues long. Methods used by the authors: Amplification from reference gene primers served as the basis for estimated nucleated cell counts. Repertoires were generated with immunoSEQ multiplex PCR, while TCRdb's copy carries only in-frame clones and drops some. V, J and clone size derive from that table, while D and trimming were established from the DNA sequence. The sample lists about 340,000 clones; about 83% were seen once.

The sequenced sample consisted of peripheral blood. This clonotype was obtained from a man aged 25-40 years with active or convalescent COVID-19. The gene calls are TRBV30 and TRBJ2-7; TRBD2 aligns across 8 bases. The DNA of the CDR3 is TGTGCCTTCGGGGGGGTGGGCGAGCAGTACTTC. Translating gives CAFGGVGEQYF.